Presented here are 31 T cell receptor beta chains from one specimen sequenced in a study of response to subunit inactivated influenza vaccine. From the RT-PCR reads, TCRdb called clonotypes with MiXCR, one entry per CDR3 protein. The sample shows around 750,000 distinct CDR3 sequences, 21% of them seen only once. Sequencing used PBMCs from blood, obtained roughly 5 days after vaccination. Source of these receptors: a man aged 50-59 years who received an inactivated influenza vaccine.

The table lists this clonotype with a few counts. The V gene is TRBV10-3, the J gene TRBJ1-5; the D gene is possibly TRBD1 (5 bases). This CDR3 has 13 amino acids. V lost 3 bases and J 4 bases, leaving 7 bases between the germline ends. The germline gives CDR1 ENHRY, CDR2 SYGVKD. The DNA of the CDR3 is TGTGCCATCAGTGATCCAGGGAATCAGCCCCAGCATTTT. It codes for CAISDPGNQPQHF.

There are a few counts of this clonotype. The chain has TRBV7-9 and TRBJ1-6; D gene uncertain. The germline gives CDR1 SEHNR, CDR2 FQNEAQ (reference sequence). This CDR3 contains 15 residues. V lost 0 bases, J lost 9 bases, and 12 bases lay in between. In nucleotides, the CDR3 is TGTGCCAGCAGCTTAGCTGGCCAAGGCGGTTCACCCCTCCACTTT. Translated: CASSLAGQGGSPLHF.

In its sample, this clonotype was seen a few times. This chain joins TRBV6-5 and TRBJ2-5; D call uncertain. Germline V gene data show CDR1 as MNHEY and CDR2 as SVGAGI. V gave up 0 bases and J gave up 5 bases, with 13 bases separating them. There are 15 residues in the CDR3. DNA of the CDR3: TGTGCCAGCAGTTACTCGAACCGGTTTTGGGAGACCCAGTACTTC. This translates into CASSYSNRFWETQYF.

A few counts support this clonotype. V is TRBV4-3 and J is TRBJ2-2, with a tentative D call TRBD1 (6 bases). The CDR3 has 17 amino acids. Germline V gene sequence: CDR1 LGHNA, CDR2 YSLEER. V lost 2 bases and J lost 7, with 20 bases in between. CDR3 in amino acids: CASSQSPVQGTNGELFF. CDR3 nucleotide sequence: TGCGCCAGCAGCCAATCCCCTGTTCAGGGGACCAACGGGGAGCTGTTTTTT.

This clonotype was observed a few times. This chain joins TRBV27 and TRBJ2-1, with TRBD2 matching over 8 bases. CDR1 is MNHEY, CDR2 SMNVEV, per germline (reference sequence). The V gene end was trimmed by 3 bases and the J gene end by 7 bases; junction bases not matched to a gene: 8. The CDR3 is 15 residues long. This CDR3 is CASSFPGGRRNEQFF. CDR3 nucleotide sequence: TGTGCCAGCAGTTTTCCGGGCGGGAGGAGGAATGAGCAGTTCTTC.

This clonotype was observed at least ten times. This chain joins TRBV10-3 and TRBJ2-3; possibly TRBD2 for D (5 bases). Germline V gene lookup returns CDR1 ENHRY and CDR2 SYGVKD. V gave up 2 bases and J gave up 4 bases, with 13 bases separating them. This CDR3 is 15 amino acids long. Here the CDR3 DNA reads TGTGCCATCAGTGAGGTGGGAGTTGTAGCAGATACGCAGTATTTT. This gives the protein CAISEVGVVADTQYF.

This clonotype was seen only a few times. CDR3 loop: CASQRTGYYEQYF. CDR3 coding DNA: TGTGCCAGCCAGCGGACAGGGTACTACGAGCAGTACTTC. The J gene is TRBJ2-7, the V gene TRBV28; 8 positions match TRBD1. Trimming cost V 8 bases and J 3 bases; bases outside gene matches: 6. Per the germline V gene, CDR1 is MDHEN and CDR2 is SYDVKM. The CDR3 is made up of 13 amino acids.

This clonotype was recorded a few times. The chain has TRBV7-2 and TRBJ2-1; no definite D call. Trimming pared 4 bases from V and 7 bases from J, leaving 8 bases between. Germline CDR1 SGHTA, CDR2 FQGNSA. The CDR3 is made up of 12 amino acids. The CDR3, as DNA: TGTGCCAGCAGCTGGAGCGAGAATGAGCAGTTCTTC. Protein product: CASSWSENEQFF.

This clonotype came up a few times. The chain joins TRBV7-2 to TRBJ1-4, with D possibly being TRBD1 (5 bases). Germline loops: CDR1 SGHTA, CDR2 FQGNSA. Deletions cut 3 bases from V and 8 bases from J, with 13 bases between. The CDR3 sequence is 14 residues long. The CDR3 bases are TGTGCCAGCAGCTTCCAGGGCCCGGAAGAAAAACTGTTTTTT. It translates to CASSFQGPEEKLFF.

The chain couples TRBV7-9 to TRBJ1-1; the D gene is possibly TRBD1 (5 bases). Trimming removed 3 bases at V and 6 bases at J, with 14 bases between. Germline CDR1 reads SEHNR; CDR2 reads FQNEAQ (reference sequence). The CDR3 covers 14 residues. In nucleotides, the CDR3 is TGTGCCAGCAGCTTGGCAGACAGATTCCCTGAAGCTTTCTTT. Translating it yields CASSLADRFPEAFF. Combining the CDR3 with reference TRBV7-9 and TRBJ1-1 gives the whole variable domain DTGVSQNPRHKITKRGQNVTFRCDPISEHNRLYWYRQTLGQGPEFLTYFQNEAQLEKSRLLSDRFSAERPKGSFSTLEIQRTEQGDSAMYLCASSLADRFPEAFFGQGTRLTVV.

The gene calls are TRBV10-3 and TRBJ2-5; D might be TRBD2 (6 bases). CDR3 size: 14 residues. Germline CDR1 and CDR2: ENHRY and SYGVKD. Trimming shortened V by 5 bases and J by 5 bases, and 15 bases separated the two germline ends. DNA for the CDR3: TGTGCCATCAGTTTGGGGGGTCGGGAGGAGACCCAGTACTTC. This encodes CAISLGGREETQYF.

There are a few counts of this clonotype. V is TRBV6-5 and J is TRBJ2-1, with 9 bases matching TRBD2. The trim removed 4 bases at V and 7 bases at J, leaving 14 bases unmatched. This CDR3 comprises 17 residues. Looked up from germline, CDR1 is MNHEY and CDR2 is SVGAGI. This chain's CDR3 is CASSWGDRREGRNEQFF. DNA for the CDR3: TGTGCCAGCAGTTGGGGGGACCGGCGGGAGGGCCGGAATGAGCAGTTCTTC.

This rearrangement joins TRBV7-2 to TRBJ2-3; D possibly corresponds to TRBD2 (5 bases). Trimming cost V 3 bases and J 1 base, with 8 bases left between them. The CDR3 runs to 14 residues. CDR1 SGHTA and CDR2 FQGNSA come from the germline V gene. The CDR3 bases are TGTGCCAGCAGCTTCGGGATCCGCACAGATACGCAGTATTTT. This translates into CASSFGIRTDTQYF.

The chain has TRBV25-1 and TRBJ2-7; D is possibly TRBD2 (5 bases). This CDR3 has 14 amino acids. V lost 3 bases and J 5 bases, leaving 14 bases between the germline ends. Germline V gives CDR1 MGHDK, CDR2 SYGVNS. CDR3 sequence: CASSEWTGKDEQYF. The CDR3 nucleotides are TGTGCCAGCAGTGAGTGGACGGGGAAGGACGAGCAGTACTTC.

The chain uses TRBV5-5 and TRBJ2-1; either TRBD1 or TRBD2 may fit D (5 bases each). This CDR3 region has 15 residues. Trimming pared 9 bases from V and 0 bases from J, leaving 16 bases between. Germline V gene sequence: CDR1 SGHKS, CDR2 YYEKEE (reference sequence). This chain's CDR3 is CATDRDPSSYNEQFF. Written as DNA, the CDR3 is TGTGCCACCGACCGGGACCCTAGCTCCTACAATGAGCAGTTCTTC.

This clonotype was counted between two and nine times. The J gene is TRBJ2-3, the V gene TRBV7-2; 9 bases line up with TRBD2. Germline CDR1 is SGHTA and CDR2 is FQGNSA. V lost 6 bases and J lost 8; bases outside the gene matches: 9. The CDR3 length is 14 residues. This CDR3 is CASRSAGGGSTQYF. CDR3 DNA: TGTGCCAGCAGATCAGCGGGGGGAGGAAGTACGCAGTATTTT.

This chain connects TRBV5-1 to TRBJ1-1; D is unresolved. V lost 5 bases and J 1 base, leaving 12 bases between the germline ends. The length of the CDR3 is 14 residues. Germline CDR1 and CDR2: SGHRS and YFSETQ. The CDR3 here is CASSYTVTNTEAFF. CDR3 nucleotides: TGCGCCAGCAGTTATACAGTTACGAACACTGAAGCTTTCTTT.

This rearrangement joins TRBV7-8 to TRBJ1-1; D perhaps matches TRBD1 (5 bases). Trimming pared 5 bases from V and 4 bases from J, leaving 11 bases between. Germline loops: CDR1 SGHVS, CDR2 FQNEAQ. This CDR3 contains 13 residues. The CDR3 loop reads CASSTTGTTEAFF. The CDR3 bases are TGTGCCAGCAGCACAACCGGGACCACTGAAGCTTTCTTT.

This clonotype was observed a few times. In DNA form, the CDR3 reads TGTGCCAGCACAAGCGGAGAGGACAATGAGCAGTTCTTC. As protein: CASTSGEDNEQFF. The chain recombines TRBV12-3 or TRBV12-4 with TRBJ2-1; D may be TRBD2 (5 bases). The ends were cut back, 7 bases at V and 5 bases at J, with 12 bases in the middle. The CDR3 runs to 13 residues.

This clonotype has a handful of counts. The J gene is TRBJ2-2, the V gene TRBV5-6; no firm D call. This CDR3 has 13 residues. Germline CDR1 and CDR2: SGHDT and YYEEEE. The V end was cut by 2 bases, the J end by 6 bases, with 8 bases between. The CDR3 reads CASSFSSPGELFF. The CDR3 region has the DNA TGTGCCAGCAGCTTCTCCTCCCCCGGGGAGCTGTTTTTT.

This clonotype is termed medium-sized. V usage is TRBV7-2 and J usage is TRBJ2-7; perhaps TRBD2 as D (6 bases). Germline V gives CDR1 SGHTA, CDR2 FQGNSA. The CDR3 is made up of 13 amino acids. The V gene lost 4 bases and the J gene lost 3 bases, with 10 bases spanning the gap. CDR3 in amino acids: CASSSGTFYEQYF. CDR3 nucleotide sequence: TGTGCCAGCAGCTCCGGGACTTTCTACGAGCAGTACTTC.

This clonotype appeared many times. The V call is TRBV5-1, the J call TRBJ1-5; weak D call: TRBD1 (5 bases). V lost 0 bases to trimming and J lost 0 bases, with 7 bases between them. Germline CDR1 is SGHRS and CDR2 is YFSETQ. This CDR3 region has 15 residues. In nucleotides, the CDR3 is TGCGCCAGCAGCTTGGTCGGGGCTAGCAATCAGCCCCAGCATTTT. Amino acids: CASSLVGASNQPQHF. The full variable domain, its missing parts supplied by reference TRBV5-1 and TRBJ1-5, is KAGVTQTPRYLIKTRGQQVTLSCSPISGHRSVSWYQQTPGQGLQFLFEYFSETQRNKGNFPGRFSGRQFSNSRSEMNVSTLELGDSALYLCASSLVGASNQPQHFGDGTRLSIL.

The CDR3 loop is CSASRDGGGQETQYF. The CDR3 bases are TGCAGTGCTAGCCGGGACGGCGGGGGGCAAGAGACCCAGTACTTC. The rearrangement links TRBV20-1 to TRBJ2-5, with TRBD2 matching 8 bases. Per the germline V gene, CDR1 is DFQATT and CDR2 is SNEGSKA (reference sequence). The CDR3 has 15 amino acids. V shed 3 bases and J 2 bases; nucleotides not matched to a gene: 8.

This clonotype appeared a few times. The CDR3 DNA reads as TGCAGTGCTAGGAGTAGCGGTCAAGAGACCCAGTACTTC. This translates into CSARSSGQETQYF. The chain joins TRBV20-1 to TRBJ2-5; D might be TRBD2 (6 bases). The V end lost 3 bases, the J end lost 2 bases, and 10 bases lay between the germline ends. This CDR3 region has 13 residues. Germline lookup yields CDR1 DFQATT and CDR2 SNEGSKA (reference sequence).

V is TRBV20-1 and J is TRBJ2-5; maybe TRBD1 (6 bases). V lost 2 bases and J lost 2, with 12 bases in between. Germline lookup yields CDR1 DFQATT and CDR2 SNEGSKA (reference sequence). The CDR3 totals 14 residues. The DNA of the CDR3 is TGCAGTGCTAGAAGGGGGACAAAGCAAGAGACCCAGTACTTC. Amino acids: CSARRGTKQETQYF.

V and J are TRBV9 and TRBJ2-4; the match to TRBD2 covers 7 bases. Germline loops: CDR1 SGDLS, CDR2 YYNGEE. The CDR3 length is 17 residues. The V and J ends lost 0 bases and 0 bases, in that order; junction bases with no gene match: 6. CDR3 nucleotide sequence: TGTGCCAGCAGCGTAGATTCGGGGGGACTAGCCAAAAACATTCAGTACTTC. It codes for CASSVDSGGLAKNIQYF.

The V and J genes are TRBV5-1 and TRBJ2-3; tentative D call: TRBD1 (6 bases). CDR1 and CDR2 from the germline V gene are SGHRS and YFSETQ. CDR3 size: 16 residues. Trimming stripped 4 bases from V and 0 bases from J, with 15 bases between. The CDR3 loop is CASSRTLGQSTDTQYF. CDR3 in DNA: TGCGCCAGCAGCAGAACCCTTGGACAGAGCACAGATACGCAGTATTTT.

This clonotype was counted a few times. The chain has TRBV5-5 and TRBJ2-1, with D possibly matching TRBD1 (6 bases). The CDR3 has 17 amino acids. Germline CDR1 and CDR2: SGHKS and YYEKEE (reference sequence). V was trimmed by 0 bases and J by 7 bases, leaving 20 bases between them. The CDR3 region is CASSLDVFGQRGNEQFF. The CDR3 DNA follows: TGTGCCAGCAGCTTGGATGTCTTCGGACAGAGAGGGAATGAGCAGTTCTTC.

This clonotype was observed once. The CDR3 DNA reads TGTGCCACCAGTGATTTTGCGGGCAGCCCCAAAGGAGATACGCAGTATTTT. This gives the protein CATSDFAGSPKGDTQYF. The V and J genes are TRBV24-1 and TRBJ2-3; possibly TRBD2 for D (5 bases). CDR1 KGHDR and CDR2 SFDVKD come from the germline V gene. The ends were cut back, 1 base at V and 5 bases at J, with 18 bases in the middle. CDR3 length: 17 amino acids.

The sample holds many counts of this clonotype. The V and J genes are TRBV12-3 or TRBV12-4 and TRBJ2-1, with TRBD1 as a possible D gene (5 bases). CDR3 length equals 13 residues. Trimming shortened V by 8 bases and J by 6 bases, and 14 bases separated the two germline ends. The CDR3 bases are TGTGCCAGCCTTCTTCAGCAGGGCAATGAGCAGTTCTTC. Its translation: CASLLQQGNEQFF.

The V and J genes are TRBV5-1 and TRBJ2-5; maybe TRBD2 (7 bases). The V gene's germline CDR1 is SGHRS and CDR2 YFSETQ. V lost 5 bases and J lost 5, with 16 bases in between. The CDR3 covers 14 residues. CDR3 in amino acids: CASRIGGLRETQYF. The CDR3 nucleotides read TGCGCCAGCAGAATCGGGGGGCTCAGGGAGACCCAGTACTTC.